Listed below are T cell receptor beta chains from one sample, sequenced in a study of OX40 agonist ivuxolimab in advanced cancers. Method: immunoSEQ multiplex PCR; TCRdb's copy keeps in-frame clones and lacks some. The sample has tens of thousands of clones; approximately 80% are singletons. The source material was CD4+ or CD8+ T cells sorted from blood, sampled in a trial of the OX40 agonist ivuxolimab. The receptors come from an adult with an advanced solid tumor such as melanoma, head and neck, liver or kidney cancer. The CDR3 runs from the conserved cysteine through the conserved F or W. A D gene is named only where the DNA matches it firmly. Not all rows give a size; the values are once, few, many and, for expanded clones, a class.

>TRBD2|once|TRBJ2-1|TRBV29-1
TGCAGCACCCGGGACTATCAACCGGCCTACAATGAGCAGTTCTTC
CSTRDYQPAYNEQFF
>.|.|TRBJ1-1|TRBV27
TGTGCCAGCAGTCTCACCTACAGGGAGGGCACTGAAGCTTTCTTT
CASSLTYREGTEAFF
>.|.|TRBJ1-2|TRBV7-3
TGTGCCAGCAGCTTAGGACCGGGCAACTATGGCTACACCTTC
CASSLGPGNYGYTF
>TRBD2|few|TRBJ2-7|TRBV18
TGTGCCAGCTCACCACCAGCGGGGGCTGCCTACGAGCAGTACTTC
CASSPPAGAAYEQYF
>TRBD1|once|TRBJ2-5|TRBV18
TGTGCCAGCTCACCACAAAGGACAGGGGAAGAGACCCAGTACTTC
CASSPQRTGEETQYF
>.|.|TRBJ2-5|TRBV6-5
TGTGCCAGCAATCTGTCGGGGGAAGAGACCCAGTACTTC
CASNLSGEETQYF
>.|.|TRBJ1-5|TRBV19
TGTGCCAGTAGAGCGCTTCGGGGATCCCTCAATCAGCCCCAGCATTTT
CASRALRGSLNQPQHF
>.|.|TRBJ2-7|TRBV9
TGTGCCAGCAGCGTAGCAACAGCCTCCTACGAGCAGTACTTC
CASSVATASYEQYF
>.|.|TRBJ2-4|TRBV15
TGTGCCACCAGCAGAGTCACAGGTAGCAACATTCAGTACTTC
CATSRVTGSNIQYF
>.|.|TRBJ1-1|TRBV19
TGTGCCAGTACAGGGATCGTGACTGAAGCTTTCTTT
CASTGIVTEAFF
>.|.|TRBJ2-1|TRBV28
TGTGCCAGCAGTTCCTATGAGCGGAGCCTTAATGAGCAGTTCTTC
CASSSYERSLNEQFF
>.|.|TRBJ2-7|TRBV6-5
TGTGCCAGCAGGTTCCCACAGGCCGGAGAGCAGTACTTC
CASRFPQAGEQYF
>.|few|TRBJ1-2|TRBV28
TGTGCCAGCAGGGTACAGGGAAACTATGGCTACACCTTC
CASRVQGNYGYTF
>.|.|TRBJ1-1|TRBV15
TGTGCCACCAGCAGAGATCCACAGGTCGGACTCACTGAAGCTTTCTTT
CATSRDPQVGLTEAFF
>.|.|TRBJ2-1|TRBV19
TGTGCCAGTAGTAATAGGGAACGCCGGGATGAGCAGTTCTTC
CASSNRERRDEQFF
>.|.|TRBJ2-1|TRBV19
TGTGCCAGTAGATCTCGGGCCTGGGGGTCCTACAATGAGCAGTTCTTC
CASRSRAWGSYNEQFF
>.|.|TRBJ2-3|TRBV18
TGTGCCAGCGCCCCCCCACGCACAGATACGCAGTATTTT
CASAPPRTDTQYF